A single sample gave rise to the 19 T cell receptor beta chains below, sequenced in a study of Ad26.COV2.S vaccination and SARS-CoV-2 variants. Some clones are missing from TCRdb's copy, which holds only in-frame ones; the method was immunoSEQ multiplex PCR. The sample carries about 480,000 clones, 70% to 90% recorded once. Documented treatment: about 20 received Ad26.COV2.S at low or high dose, single or two shots; 5 received placebo; per-sample allocation not given. All samples were drawn on day 63, counting from the first vaccine or placebo injection. The specimen was peripheral blood, collected in a trial of Ad26.COV2.S vaccine versus placebo. The receptors were sampled from a person aged 18-60 years who received the Ad26.COV2.S COVID-19 vaccine or a placebo.

The chain recombines TRBV27 with TRBJ2-1; possible D gene TRBD1, 7 bases. Looked up from germline, CDR1 is MNHEY and CDR2 is SMNVEV (reference sequence). V dropped 6 bases and J dropped 9 bases, with 12 bases sitting between them. This CDR3 contains 12 residues. The chain's CDR3 is CASRTGRTEQFF. The DNA for the CDR3 is TGTGCCAGCAGGACAGGGAGGACTGAGCAGTTCTTC.

The CDR3 spells CASVHSWVCPPNTEAFF. The CDR3 nucleotides are TGTGCCAGCGTTCACAGCTGGGTATGCCCCCCGAACACTGAAGCTTTCTTT. V is TRBV27 and J is TRBJ1-1; D uncertain. This CDR3 spans 17 amino acids. Trimming took off 8 bases at V and 1 base at J, with 23 bases between the two ends. CDR1 is MNHEY and CDR2 is SMNVEV in the germline V gene (reference sequence).

CDR3 coding DNA: TGCAGTGCTAGCGGGGAGGAGACCCAGTACTTC. Its protein is CSASGEETQYF. The chain uses TRBV20-1 and TRBJ2-5; TRBD2 might be the D (5 bases). The V gene lost 3 bases and the J gene lost 5 bases, with 7 bases spanning the gap. The CDR3 length is 11 residues. Germline CDR1 reads DFQATT; CDR2 reads SNEGSKA (reference sequence).

The V and J genes are TRBV9 and TRBJ1-1; D may be TRBD1 (5 bases). CDR1 is SGDLS, CDR2 YYNGEE, per germline. V lost 3 bases, J lost 4 bases, and 13 bases lay in between. The CDR3 contains 14 residues. The CDR3 region is CASSEQVMATEAFF. In DNA form, the CDR3 reads TGTGCCAGCAGCGAACAGGTTATGGCCACTGAAGCTTTCTTT.

The CDR3 DNA follows: TGTGCTAGTGGTTTGCTCGTAGGGACCACCGGGGAGCTGTTTTTT. Amino acid sequence: CASGLLVGTTGELFF. The V and J genes are TRBV12-5 and TRBJ2-2, with D tentatively TRBD1 or TRBD2 (5 bases each). There are 15 residues in the CDR3. Trimming shortened V by 2 bases and J by 4 bases, and 11 bases separated the two germline ends. Germline CDR1 is LGHNT and CDR2 is FRNRAP.

The V gene is TRBV28, the J gene TRBJ1-3; D not certain. Germline loops: CDR1 MDHEN, CDR2 SYDVKM. This CDR3 has 16 residues. The ends were cut back, 7 bases at V and 3 bases at J, with 19 bases in the middle. CDR3 amino acids: CASTLGGPQGGNTIYF. CDR3 DNA: TGTGCCAGCACCCTCGGCGGTCCTCAAGGTGGAAACACCATATATTTT.

This clone has only a few counts. The V and J genes are TRBV7-2 and TRBJ2-1, with D unclear. Trimming removed 4 bases at V and 10 bases at J, with 14 bases between. The CDR3 has 13 amino acids. Germline CDR1 and CDR2: SGHTA and FQGNSA. The CDR3 sequence is CASSSRTDGEQFF. The CDR3 nucleotides are TGTGCCAGCAGCTCCAGGACGGACGGGGAGCAGTTCTTC. Full variable domain (remainder filled in from reference TRBV7-2 and TRBJ2-1): GAGVSQSPSNKVTEKGKDVELRCDPISGHTALYWYRQSLGQGLEFLIYFQGNSAPDKSGLPSDRFSAERTGGSVSTLTIQRTQQEDSAVYLCASSSRTDGEQFFGPGTRLTVL.

This clone was counted between two and nine times. The chain couples TRBV7-6 to TRBJ2-5, with 10 nucleotides matching TRBD2. The CDR3 is made up of 15 amino acids. Germline V gene sequence: CDR1 SGHVS, CDR2 FNYEAQ. V lost 7 bases to trimming and J lost 3 bases; unmatched junction nucleotides: 8. The DNA for the CDR3 is TGTGCCAGCAAGCTAGCGGGAGAACCGGAAGAGACCCAGTACTTC. This codes for CASKLAGEPEETQYF. The full variable domain, completed using reference TRBV7-6 and TRBJ2-5, is GAGVSQSPRYKVTKRGQDVALRCDPISGHVSLYWYRQALGQGPEFLTYFNYEAQQDKSGLPNDRFSAERPEGSISTLTIQRTEQRDSAMYRCASKLAGEPEETQYFGPGTRLLVL.

The V call is TRBV19, the J call TRBJ2-3; D may be TRBD1 (5 bases). CDR1 and CDR2 (germline): LNHDA, SQIVND (reference sequence). The germline V and J ends were trimmed by 3 bases and 3 bases, with 13 bases remaining between them. The CDR3 totals 15 residues. Here the CDR3 DNA reads TGTGCCAGTAGTATCCAGGGTGGGTTTACAGATACGCAGTATTTT. It yields the protein CASSIQGGFTDTQYF.

This chain connects TRBV2 to TRBJ1-4; the D is unclear. This CDR3 has 12 residues. Per the germline V gene, CDR1 is SNHLY and CDR2 is FYNNEI. Trimming took off 2 bases at V and 8 bases at J, with 6 bases between the two ends. As DNA, the CDR3 is TGTGCCAGCAGTGAATCTGGGGAAAAACTGTTTTTT. Its translation is CASSESGEKLFF.

The chain links TRBV9 to TRBJ2-1; D perhaps matches TRBD1 (7 bases). V was pared by 0 bases and J by 7 bases, with 17 bases between. The CDR3 consists of 16 residues. Germline loops: CDR1 SGDLS, CDR2 YYNGEE. The CDR3 bases are TGTGCCAGCAGCGTAGCCCAGGGGGGAATCTGGAATGAGCAGTTCTTC. Protein: CASSVAQGGIWNEQFF.

The chain is built from TRBV7-9 and TRBJ2-1; D unclear. Per the germline V gene, CDR1 is SEHNR and CDR2 is FQNEAQ (reference sequence). The CDR3 consists of 12 residues. V was clipped by 1 base and J by 9 bases, with 7 bases between them. In DNA form, the CDR3 reads TGTGCCAGCAGCTTAGAGTCGCCTGAGCAGTTCTTC. Translation: CASSLESPEQFF.

Written as DNA, the CDR3 is TGTGCCAGTAGTATATTGAGGAAACACAATGAGCAGTTCTTC. It codes for CASSILRKHNEQFF. The chain carries TRBV19 and TRBJ2-1; D uncertain. The germline V gene has CDR1 LNHDA and CDR2 SQIVND (reference sequence). The CDR3 totals 14 residues. Trimming removed 2 bases at V and 5 bases at J, with 10 bases between.

This clone was seen once. The CDR3: CASSLGSWGEKLFF. As DNA, the CDR3 is TGTGCCAGCAGTTTGGGGAGTTGGGGAGAAAAACTGTTTTTT. V gene TRBV28 combines with J gene TRBJ1-4; D not certain. The CDR3 length is 14 residues. The V gene's germline CDR1 is MDHEN and CDR2 SYDVKM. V was shortened by 3 bases and J by 8 bases, with 13 bases between the two germline ends.

The chain couples TRBV2 to TRBJ2-3, with 10 positions matching TRBD1. V was clipped by 6 bases and J by 4 bases; unmatched bases: 4. This CDR3 is built from 14 residues. CDR1 and CDR2 (germline): SNHLY, FYNNEI. The CDR3 loop is CASRKDRGADTQYF. CDR3 coding DNA: TGTGCCAGCAGAAAGGACAGGGGGGCAGATACGCAGTATTTT.

The chain combines TRBV5-4 with TRBJ1-1; unclear D gene. V was cut by 4 bases and J by 6 bases, with 19 bases left in between. The CDR3 consists of 15 residues. The germline V gene has CDR1 SGHNT and CDR2 YYREEE (reference sequence). CDR3 nucleotide sequence: TGTGCCAGCAGCCTACAAGGACGGCTCCTCGCTGAAGCTTTCTTT. Translation: CASSLQGRLLAEAFF.

This clone has a single count. The rearrangement uses TRBV27 and TRBJ1-3, with D uncertain. The germline CDR1 and CDR2 sequences are MNHEY and SMNVEV (reference sequence). Deletions cut 2 bases from V and 2 bases from J, with 13 bases between. This CDR3 region has 16 residues. CDR3 region: CASSLGGPGTGNTIYF. The CDR3 DNA is TGTGCCAGCAGTTTAGGAGGGCCGGGGACTGGAAACACCATATATTTT.

This chain uses TRBV7-9 with TRBJ2-7; possibly TRBD2 for D (5 bases). The CDR3 sequence is 12 residues long. In germline, CDR1 is SEHNR, CDR2 FQNEAQ (reference sequence). Trimming took off 6 bases at V and 2 bases at J, with 8 bases between the two ends. The CDR3 DNA reads as TGTGCCAGCAGAGCCGGGACCTACGAGCAGTACTTC. Amino acid sequence: CASRAGTYEQYF.

This clone was detected many times. The chain is built from TRBV9 and TRBJ1-1, with a weak D call TRBD1 (5 bases). The CDR3 runs 14 residues. In germline, CDR1 is SGDLS, CDR2 YYNGEE. With 7 bases removed from V and 1 base from J, the gap between germline ends came to 14 bases. The CDR3 here is CASDPWGGNTEAFF. CDR3 in DNA: TGTGCCAGCGACCCTTGGGGGGGGAACACTGAAGCTTTCTTT.